This T cell receptor beta chain was retrieved from a study of T-cell memory formation after mild COVID-19. TCRdb redid the calling of the 5' RACE reads with MiXCR, one entry per CDR3 protein. The sample lists 250,000 to 300,000 distinct CDR3 sequences, approximately 7.6% occurring once. CDR1 KGHDR and CDR2 SFDVKD come from the germline V gene. Trimming removed 4 bases from V and 4 bases from J, with 15 bases in between. The CDR3 is 15 amino acids. The sample holds a few counts of this clonotype. The clonotype originates from a man between 18 and 29 years old who had mild COVID-19 (a few samples of this study predate the infection). Cell type and time point are not known. The chain couples TRBV24-1 to TRBJ2-5; maybe TRBD2 (5 bases). The sequenced material came from PBMCs or a T cell subset sorted from them (not recorded which). CDR3 in DNA: TGTGCCACCAGTGAAAGGACGGCTGCGGGAGAGACCCAGTACTTC. It codes for CATSERTAAGETQYF.